The 18 T cell receptor beta chains in this list originate from one sample, sequenced in a study of T cells after yellow fever vaccination. TCRdb used MiXCR to reprocess the 5' RACE reads, holding one entry per CDR3 protein. The sample yields 250,000 or so distinct CDR3 sequences, less than 7.5% seen once. Material: CD4+ T cells sorted from PBMCs, obtained on the day of the yellow fever booster vaccination. The source is a man aged 30-40 years who received the YFV17D yellow fever vaccine.

V gene TRBV7-9 combines with J gene TRBJ2-3; 13 bases are shared with TRBD2. V was clipped by 6 bases and J by 5 bases; unmatched bases: 5. The germline V gene encodes CDR1 SEHNR and CDR2 FQNEAQ (reference sequence). This CDR3 is built from 15 residues. CDR3 coding DNA: TGTGCCAGCAGGCGAGGACTAGCGGGAGAAGATACGCAGTATTTT. Translation gives CASRRGLAGEDTQYF.

V is TRBV5-6 and J is TRBJ2-1, with TRBD2 matching 10 bases. Germline V gene data show CDR1 as SGHDT and CDR2 as YYEEEE. The CDR3 extends over 16 amino acids. V dropped 4 bases and J dropped 6; count of bases not matched to a gene: 10. The CDR3 bases are TGTGCCAGCAGCACCGCCTCTAGCGGGAGTGGCAATGAGCAGTTCTTC. It is translated as CASSTASSGSGNEQFF.

In this sample, this clonotype turned up a few times. The chain carries TRBV20-1 and TRBJ1-1; the D is unclear. V was clipped by 0 bases and J by 2 bases, with 7 bases between them. The CDR3 runs to 13 residues. The germline gives CDR1 DFQATT, CDR2 SNEGSKA (reference sequence). Written as DNA, the CDR3 is TGCAGTGCTAGAGACCACCCCAACACTGAAGCTTTCTTT. Amino acids: CSARDHPNTEAFF.

Ten or more counts support this clonotype. The genes are TRBV20-1 and TRBJ2-5, with D unclear. From germline, CDR1 is DFQATT and CDR2 SNEGSKA (reference sequence). The CDR3 is 12 residues long. V was pared by 3 bases and J by 4 bases, with 9 bases between. For the CDR3, the DNA is TGCAGTGCTAGTTTGTCCGGAGAGACCCAGTACTTC. Its translation: CSASLSGETQYF.

This clonotype was picked up many times. V is TRBV28 and J is TRBJ1-4; D remains unclear. The V gene lost 3 bases and the J gene lost 5 bases, with 16 bases spanning the gap. CDR3 length equals 16 residues. In germline, CDR1 is MDHEN, CDR2 SYDVKM. This chain's CDR3 is CASSFLGFGLNEKLFF. CDR3 DNA: TGTGCCAGCAGTTTTTTGGGGTTTGGGCTCAATGAAAAACTGTTTTTT.

There are many counts of this clonotype. The chain carries TRBV12-3 or TRBV12-4 and TRBJ2-3, with D perhaps being TRBD1 or TRBD2 (5 bases each). CDR3 length: 15 residues. V dropped 5 bases and J dropped 5 bases, with 17 bases sitting between them. CDR3: CASSNPGQRGDTQYF. CDR3 sequence (DNA): TGTGCCAGCAGTAACCCGGGGCAGAGGGGAGATACGCAGTATTTT.

The DNA for the CDR3 is TGCAGTGCTACCTGGTACCAAGAGACCCAGTACTTC. Translation gives CSATWYQETQYF. The chain recombines TRBV20-1 with TRBJ2-5; no firm D call. This CDR3 has 12 amino acids. V was shortened by 4 bases and J by 0 bases, with 6 bases between the two germline ends. The germline gives CDR1 DFQATT, CDR2 SNEGSKA (reference sequence).

This clonotype has just a few counts. The chain links TRBV20-1 to TRBJ2-7, with TRBD2 identical over 11 bases. Germline CDR1 reads DFQATT; CDR2 reads SNEGSKA (reference sequence). The CDR3 runs 14 residues. Trimming removed 4 bases from V and 4 bases from J; junction bases left unmatched: 6. Here the CDR3 DNA reads TGCAGTGCTATACTAGCGGGAGTTGGTTACGAGCAGTACTTC. Protein sequence: CSAILAGVGYEQYF.

The chain recombines TRBV9 with TRBJ1-1, with TRBD1 matching over 7 bases. Germline assignment: CDR1 SGDLS and CDR2 YYNGEE. Losses at the gene ends were 4 bases for V and 6 bases for J; bases not matched to a gene: 9. This CDR3 has 14 residues. The CDR3 DNA is TGTGCCAGCAGCCCGACAGGGAACAAACCTGAAGCTTTCTTT. Its translation: CASSPTGNKPEAFF.

This clonotype was seen a handful of times. This chain joins TRBV4-3 and TRBJ1-1; no reliable D call. Trimming pared 0 bases from V and 7 bases from J, leaving 15 bases between. This CDR3 contains 15 residues. The germline CDR1 and CDR2 sequences are LGHNA and YSLEER. The CDR3 bases are TGCGCCAGCAGCCAAGAAGTGGTGGGTGAGAGTGAAGCTTTCTTT. Protein sequence: CASSQEVVGESEAFF.

V gene TRBV7-9 combines with J gene TRBJ2-1; 9 bases agree with TRBD2. The CDR3 has 13 amino acids. CDR1 and CDR2 (germline): SEHNR, FQNEAQ (reference sequence). With 3 bases clipped from V and 13 bases from J, the junction kept 7 bases outside the gene matches. For the CDR3, the DNA is TGTGCCAGCAGCTTTGGTGGCGGGAGGGATCAGTTCTTC. Residues: CASSFGGGRDQFF. Combining the CDR3 with reference TRBV7-9 and TRBJ2-1 gives the whole variable domain DTGVSQNPRHKITKRGQNVTFRCDPISEHNRLYWYRQTLGQGPEFLTYFQNEAQLEKSRLLSDRFSAERPKGSFSTLEIQRTEQGDSAMYLCASSFGGGRDQFFGPGTRLTVL.

This clonotype occurred many times. The gene calls are TRBV12-3 or TRBV12-4 and TRBJ1-5; the D is unclear. With 3 bases removed from V and 5 bases from J, the gap between germline ends came to 5 bases. The CDR3 totals 12 residues. CDR3 loop: CASSFIDQPQHF. The DNA for the CDR3 is TGTGCCAGCAGTTTTATCGATCAGCCCCAGCATTTT.

This clonotype was detected many times. DNA of the CDR3: TGTGCCAGCAGCTTAGCGCGGGCTAGCGGGAGTCAGGACATTCAGTACTTC. Its translation: CASSLARASGSQDIQYF. The V and J genes are TRBV7-2 and TRBJ2-4; 10 bases agree with TRBD2. Germline loops: CDR1 SGHTA, CDR2 FQGNSA. CDR3 length: 17 residues. Trimming took 0 bases from V and 8 from J; bases not matched to a gene: 10.

The V gene is TRBV7-2, the J gene TRBJ2-1; TRBD2 is a possible D gene (5 bases). Trimming shortened V by 3 bases and J by 10 bases, and 13 bases separated the two germline ends. This CDR3 is 13 amino acids long. From germline, CDR1 is SGHTA and CDR2 FQGNSA. Here the CDR3 DNA reads TGTGCCAGCAGCTTTTATACTAGTTACGAGCAGTTCTTC. Its translation: CASSFYTSYEQFF.

In this sample, this clonotype turned up many times. CDR3 loop: CASVQGRMNTEAFF. In DNA form, the CDR3 reads TGTGCCAGCGTACAGGGGAGAATGAACACTGAAGCTTTCTTT. V and J are TRBV12-3 or TRBV12-4 and TRBJ1-1; TRBD1 matches at 7 bases. Unmatched junction bases numbered 6, after V lost 8 bases and J lost 0 bases. This CDR3 spans 14 amino acids.

This clonotype was found many times. V and J are TRBV20-1 and TRBJ2-3; 10 bases fit TRBD2. The CDR3 runs to 16 residues. Per germline, CDR1 DFQATT and CDR2 SNEGSKA (reference sequence). After removal of 0 bases from V and 4 bases from J, the junction contained 7 bases not matched to a gene. CDR3 amino acids: CSARDLAGVGADTQYF. The CDR3 bases are TGCAGTGCTAGAGATCTAGCGGGAGTGGGGGCAGATACGCAGTATTTT.

The V call is TRBV18, the J call TRBJ1-4; D gene ambiguous. The CDR3 spans 10 residues. V shed 10 bases and J shed 8 bases, with 8 bases lying between them. Germline V gives CDR1 KGHSH, CDR2 LQKENI. The CDR3 DNA reads TGTGCCACCATGGGGGAAAAACTGTTTTTT. This gives the protein CATMGEKLFF.

This chain links TRBV20-1 with TRBJ2-6; 8 positions match TRBD1. Germline lookup yields CDR1 DFQATT and CDR2 SNEGSKA (reference sequence). J was trimmed by 2 bases and V by 1 base; bases with no gene match: 10. The CDR3 spans 18 residues. Written as DNA, the CDR3 is TGCAGTGCTAGAGGGGTGGACAGGGTCTCGACTGGGGCCAACGTCCTGACTTTC. Amino acids: CSARGVDRVSTGANVLTF.